This entry lists 11 T cell receptor beta chains sequenced from one sample in a study of T cell changes during pregnancy in multiple sclerosis. The table came from immunoSEQ multiplex PCR; TCRdb's copy has only in-frame clones and leaves some out. This table has approximately 89,000 clones, approximately 94% appearing once. Sequencing was performed on peripheral blood, taken in the third trimester of pregnancy. The receptors originated from a female donor with multiple sclerosis, enrolled in a pregnancy study.

The chain couples TRBV6-1 to TRBJ2-1; 8 bases are shared with TRBD1. The CDR3 has 15 amino acids. V shed 1 base and J 9 bases; nucleotides not matched to a gene: 8. The germline V gene encodes CDR1 MNHNS and CDR2 SASEGT. The CDR3: CASSEVAGGASEQFF. CDR3 in DNA: TGTGCCAGCAGTGAAGTGGCAGGGGGCGCGTCTGAGCAGTTCTTC.

This chain connects TRBV6-5 to TRBJ2-7, with a tentative D call TRBD1 (5 bases). Trimming cost V 0 bases and J 2 bases, with 14 bases left between them. This CDR3 is 16 amino acids long. The germline gives CDR1 MNHEY, CDR2 SVGAGI. The CDR3 nucleotides read TGTGCCAGCAGTTACTCGTGGGGCGGATTGACCTACGAGCAGTACTTC. This translates into CASSYSWGGLTYEQYF.

V and J are TRBV19 and TRBJ2-7; 8 positions agree with TRBD1. CDR3 length: 16 amino acids. V shed 4 bases and J 5 bases; nucleotides not matched to a gene: 13. Germline V gives CDR1 LNHDA, CDR2 SQIVND (reference sequence). The CDR3 protein is CASSKGQGQGHHEQYF. Written as DNA, the CDR3 is TGTGCCAGTAGTAAGGGCCAAGGACAGGGACACCACGAGCAGTACTTC.

The chain couples TRBV14 to TRBJ1-3; D gene ambiguous. This CDR3 spans 16 amino acids. Germline CDR1 SGHDN, CDR2 FVKESK. V was clipped by 4 bases and J by 3 bases, with 16 bases between them. CDR3 protein: CASSPPGIHDGNTIYF. Written as DNA, the CDR3 is TGTGCCAGCAGCCCCCCGGGGATTCATGATGGAAACACCATATATTTT.

The chain has TRBV4-1 and TRBJ1-2; 9 bases map to TRBD1. Germline CDR1 and CDR2: MGHRA and YSYEKL. Unmatched junction bases numbered 5, after V lost 4 bases and J lost 5 bases. This CDR3 is built from 14 residues. The CDR3 is CASSRRDRDYGYTF. For the CDR3, the DNA is TGCGCCAGCAGCCGCCGGGACAGGGATTATGGCTACACCTTC.

V is TRBV25-1 and J is TRBJ2-4; 9 bases fit TRBD1. Unmatched junction bases numbered 13, after V lost 4 bases and J lost 12 bases. The CDR3 runs 15 residues. The germline V gene encodes CDR1 MGHDK and CDR2 SYGVNS. The CDR3 DNA reads as TGTGCCAGCAGTGGGACAGGGGACATCCGGTCAGCTCAGTACTTC. Amino acids: CASSGTGDIRSAQYF.

V and J are TRBV15 and TRBJ2-7, with TRBD2 matching over 10 bases. The germline V gene has CDR1 LNHNV and CDR2 YYDKDF (reference sequence). V was clipped by 1 base and J by 1 base; unmatched bases: 1. The CDR3 covers 15 residues. The CDR3 region has the DNA TGTGCCACCAGCAGAGGGGGACTAGCGTCCTACGAGCAGTACTTC. Translation gives CATSRGGLASYEQYF. The complete variable domain, with remaining parts taken from reference TRBV15 and TRBJ2-7, reads DAMVIQNPRYQVTQFGKPVTLSCSQTLNHNVMYWYQQKSSQAPKLLFHYYDKDFNNEADTPDNFQSRRPNTSFCFLDIRSPGLGDTAMYLCATSRGGLASYEQYFGPGTRLTVT.

The chain is built from TRBV19 and TRBJ2-1; perhaps TRBD2 as D (6 bases). Germline CDR1 and CDR2: LNHDA and SQIVND (reference sequence). The CDR3 covers 16 residues. The V end lost 3 bases, the J end lost 1 base, and 13 bases lay between the germline ends. The CDR3 bases are TGTGCCAGTAGTATGGGTCTCGGGGGTTCCTACAATGAGCAGTTCTTC. Its protein product is CASSMGLGGSYNEQFF.

This clone has only one observation. This sequence joins TRBV4-3 and TRBJ2-7; 10 nucleotides align to TRBD1. From germline, CDR1 is LGHNA and CDR2 YSLEER. J lost 6 bases, V lost 4 bases, and 12 bases had no gene match. CDR3 size: 16 residues. For the CDR3, the DNA is TGCGCCAGCAGCCTCACAGGCTCCGGGACAGGGGCCGAGCAGTACTTC. Protein product: CASSLTGSGTGAEQYF.

The V call is TRBV14, the J call TRBJ2-7, with D unresolved. The CDR3 is 13 amino acids. Trimming took 6 bases from V and 0 from J, leaving 9 bases between them. Germline V gene lookup returns CDR1 SGHDN and CDR2 FVKESK. CDR3 sequence: CASRKRNSYEQYF. CDR3 in DNA: TGTGCCAGCAGGAAGAGGAACTCCTACGAGCAGTACTTC. Based on the CDR3 plus reference TRBV14 and TRBJ2-7, the full variable domain is EAGVTQFPSHSVIEKGQTVTLRCDPISGHDNLYWYRRVMGKEIKFLLHFVKESKQDESGMPNNRFLAERTGGTYSTLKVQPAELEDSGVYFCASRKRNSYEQYFGPGTRLTVT.

This chain joins TRBV2 and TRBJ2-1; 8 bases agree with TRBD2. The CDR3 consists of 16 residues. V trimming: 2 bases; J trimming: 4 bases; junction bases outside the gene matches: 7. Looked up from germline, CDR1 is SNHLY and CDR2 is FYNNEI. The CDR3: CASSESSGNSYNEQFF. CDR3 in DNA: TGTGCCAGCAGTGAAAGTAGCGGGAACTCTTACAATGAGCAGTTCTTC.